What follows are 18 T cell receptor beta chains derived from one specimen sequenced in a study of blood T cell repertoires in COVID-19. Clones were read by immunoSEQ multiplex PCR, and TCRdb kept only the in-frame ones, dropping some. The sample lists hundreds of thousands of clones, approximately 81% occurring once. The material sequenced was peripheral blood. The source is a man aged 35-49 years with acute or convalescent COVID-19.

This clone has just one count. This chain links TRBV12-5 with TRBJ2-2; D not resolved. V was pared by 0 bases and J by 4 bases, with 9 bases between. The CDR3 extends over 15 amino acids. Germline CDR1 is LGHNT and CDR2 is FRNRAP. CDR3 sequence reads: CASGLVQATTGELFF. The CDR3 DNA is TGTGCTAGTGGTTTGGTACAAGCGACCACCGGGGAGCTGTTTTTT.

The CDR3 spells CASSWRSITGNTIYF. Written as DNA, the CDR3 is TGTGCCAGCAGCTGGAGATCCATAACCGGAAACACCATATATTTT. This chain joins TRBV5-6 and TRBJ1-3, with D hard to call. Germline CDR1 and CDR2: SGHDT and YYEEEE. V was shortened by 3 bases and J by 4 bases, with 14 bases between the two germline ends. The CDR3 runs 15 residues.

This clone was seen just once. The CDR3 here is CASSFRANLNEKLFF. The CDR3 nucleotides are TGTGCCAGCAGTTTTAGAGCCAACTTGAATGAAAAACTGTTTTTT. The V call is TRBV6-5, the J call TRBJ1-4; no clear D gene. The CDR3 extends over 15 amino acids. V shed 4 bases and J shed 5 bases, with 14 bases lying between them. Germline-derived CDR1 and CDR2 are MNHEY and SVGAGI.

The chain employs TRBV6-5 and TRBJ1-1, with D possibly being TRBD1 (5 bases). The length of the CDR3 is 14 residues. Germline V gene lookup returns CDR1 MNHEY and CDR2 SVGAGI. Trimming took off 2 bases at V and 5 bases at J, with 12 bases between the two ends. CDR3 bases: TGTGCCAGCAGTTACCGGGGGGAATTTACTGAAGCTTTCTTT. Translation gives CASSYRGEFTEAFF.

The CDR3 DNA reads as TGTGCCAGCAGCTTAGGCGCGGGGGAAGCAGATACGCAGTATTTT. Translated: CASSLGAGEADTQYF. The chain recombines TRBV11-2 with TRBJ2-3; 7 bases align to TRBD2. This CDR3 has 15 amino acids. The ends lost 1 base at V and 4 bases at J; junction bases unmatched: 5. CDR1 and CDR2 from the germline V gene are SGHAT and FQNNGV.

The CDR3 DNA reads as TGTGCCAGCAGCTCCAAGGGCAATAGCGGATCTAGCACAGATACGCAGTATTTT. Its protein is CASSSKGNSGSSTDTQYF. The gene calls are TRBV7-2 and TRBJ2-3; tentative D call: TRBD2 (6 bases). Trimming shortened V by 4 bases and J by 0 bases, and 20 bases separated the two germline ends. CDR1 SGHTA and CDR2 FQGNSA come from the germline V gene. The CDR3 extends over 18 amino acids.

V usage is TRBV24-1 and J usage is TRBJ1-2; 7 bases are a match to TRBD1. The length of the CDR3 is 14 residues. With 2 bases clipped from V and 8 bases from J, the junction kept 7 bases outside the gene matches. Per the germline V gene, CDR1 is KGHDR and CDR2 is SFDVKD. The CDR3 reads CATSDSRTGWGYTF. In DNA, the CDR3 is TGTGCCACCAGTGATTCAAGGACAGGATGGGGCTACACCTTC.

The count of this clone is one. The chain has TRBV7-3 and TRBJ2-2; maybe TRBD2 (7 bases). CDR1 SGHTA and CDR2 FQGTGA come from the germline V gene. Trimming left V 5 bases short and J 4 bases short, with 14 bases between. This CDR3 has 15 amino acids. The CDR3 coding sequence is TGTGCCAGCAGCCTCGCGGGGGCCTCCACCGGGGAGCTGTTTTTT. This translates into CASSLAGASTGELFF.

The V and J genes are TRBV5-4 and TRBJ1-2; 9 bases match TRBD1. Germline V gives CDR1 SGHNT, CDR2 YYREEE (reference sequence). The CDR3 is 19 amino acids. Unmatched junction bases numbered 13, after V lost 0 bases and J lost 1 base. CDR3 in DNA: TGTGCCAGCAGCTTGGGGGGGACAGGGACTACCGACTATAACTATGGCTACACCTTC. This codes for CASSLGGTGTTDYNYGYTF.

The gene calls are TRBV21-1 and TRBJ1-3; TRBD1 is taken as the D call from the table, unchecked against the DNA. TRBV21-1 is recorded as a pseudogene. The CDR3 is 15 residues long. The CDR3 nucleotides read TGTGCCAGCAGCATTGGACAGACCTCTGGAAACACCATATATTTT. It encodes CASSIGQTSGNTIYF.

J is TRBJ2-7 and V is TRBV5-1; 8 bases line up with TRBD1. Germline CDR1 reads SGHRS; CDR2 reads YFSETQ. This CDR3 is built from 15 residues. V was pared by 4 bases and J by 5 bases, with 11 bases of the junction left unmatched. CDR3 protein: CASSTQGQGRDEQYF. DNA for the CDR3: TGCGCCAGCAGCACCCAAGGACAGGGACGCGACGAGCAGTACTTC.

The genes are TRBV10-3 and TRBJ2-2; no clear D. V was pared by 6 bases and J by 1 base, with 12 bases between. This CDR3 region has 15 residues. The germline V gene has CDR1 ENHRY and CDR2 SYGVKD. In DNA, the CDR3 is TGTGCCATCAGAAACGACACCAGGAACACCGGGGAGCTGTTTTTT. Amino acids: CAIRNDTRNTGELFF.

The chain employs TRBV6-5 and TRBJ1-2; D unclear. Trimming cost V 0 bases and J 5 bases, with 13 bases left between them. Germline V gives CDR1 MNHEY, CDR2 SVGAGI. This CDR3 contains 15 residues. The CDR3 is CASSYSRLVLYGYTF. The DNA of the CDR3 is TGTGCCAGCAGTTACTCGCGGCTGGTGTTATATGGCTACACCTTC.

The chain links TRBV12-3 or TRBV12-4 to TRBJ1-6; D not certain. This CDR3 contains 12 residues. V shed 5 bases and J shed 8 bases, with 7 bases lying between them. Here the CDR3 reads CASSGSDSPLHF. The CDR3 coding sequence is TGTGCCAGCAGTGGCTCCGATTCACCCCTCCACTTT.

The chain couples TRBV7-2 to TRBJ2-5; TRBD1 matches 7 bases. Germline V lookup: CDR1 SGHTA, CDR2 FQGNSA. V was pared by 6 bases and J by 5 bases, with 9 bases of the junction left unmatched. The CDR3 runs 14 residues. The CDR3 sequence is CASRKTGTDETQYF. CDR3 in DNA: TGTGCCAGCAGGAAAACCGGGACAGACGAGACCCAGTACTTC. Looking up the rest from reference TRBV7-2 and TRBJ2-5 gives the full variable domain: GAGVSQSPSNKVTEKGKDVELRCDPISGHTALYWYRQSLGQGLEFLIYFQGNSAPDKSGLPSDRFSAERTGGSVSTLTIQRTQQEDSAVYLCASRKTGTDETQYFGPGTRLLVL.

The chain uses TRBV14 and TRBJ2-7; weak D call: TRBD1 (7 bases). Germline CDR1 is SGHDN and CDR2 is FVKESK. CDR3 length equals 14 residues. Trimming pared 5 bases from V and 6 bases from J, leaving 17 bases between. The CDR3 coding sequence is TGTGCCAGCAGCACGACAGGGACTCGGTTCGAGCAGTACTTC. As protein: CASSTTGTRFEQYF.

The rearrangement links TRBV11-2 to TRBJ2-7; tentatively, D is TRBD2 (6 bases). Trimming took off 7 bases at V and 4 bases at J, with 14 bases between the two ends. CDR3 length: 13 amino acids. Germline CDR1 is SGHAT and CDR2 is FQNNGV. The CDR3 spells CASKLAGGYEQYF. CDR3 nucleotide sequence: TGTGCCAGCAAGCTGGCAGGAGGGTACGAGCAGTACTTC.

The chain uses TRBV5-1 and TRBJ2-3; 11 positions agree with TRBD1. CDR3 length equals 15 residues. V shed 5 bases and J 4 bases; nucleotides not matched to a gene: 6. Per the germline V gene, CDR1 is SGHRS and CDR2 is YFSETQ. In DNA, the CDR3 is TGCGCCAGCAGTCCAGGACAGGGGGCTGCAGATACGCAGTATTTT. Translated, it gives CASSPGQGAADTQYF.